This TCR beta chain was sequenced for a study of T-cell reconstitution after alpha-beta-depleted transplantation in children. Preparation of the TCRbeta library was carried out with unique molecular identifiers. Each CDR3 protein gets one entry after TCRdb re-called the PCR reads with MiXCR. The data contain about 980,000 distinct CDR3 sequences, roughly 29% of them seen just once; the ten biggest clones take up more than 25%. The sample consisted of PBMCs, mostly from graft donor cells, taken 360 days after TCRalphabeta/CD19-depleted stem cell transplant. The sequence derives from a boy under two years old who had a stem cell transplant for SCID, so the T cells may come from the graft donor.

The CDR3 protein is CASSPRQALYNEQFF. In nucleotides, the CDR3 is TGTGCCAGCAGTCCCCGACAGGCGCTATACAATGAGCAGTTCTTC. The gene calls are TRBV28 and TRBJ2-1, with a possible D match to TRBD1 (6 bases). The CDR3 length is 15 residues. CDR1 and CDR2 (germline): MDHEN, SYDVKM. V lost 5 bases and J lost 4, with 15 bases in between. Based on the CDR3 plus reference TRBV28 and TRBJ2-1, the full variable domain is DVKVTQSSRYLVKRTGEKVFLECVQDMDHENMFWYRQDPGLGLRLIYFSYDVKMKEKGDIPEGYSVSREKKERFSLILESASTNQTSMYLCASSPRQALYNEQFFGPGTRLTVL.